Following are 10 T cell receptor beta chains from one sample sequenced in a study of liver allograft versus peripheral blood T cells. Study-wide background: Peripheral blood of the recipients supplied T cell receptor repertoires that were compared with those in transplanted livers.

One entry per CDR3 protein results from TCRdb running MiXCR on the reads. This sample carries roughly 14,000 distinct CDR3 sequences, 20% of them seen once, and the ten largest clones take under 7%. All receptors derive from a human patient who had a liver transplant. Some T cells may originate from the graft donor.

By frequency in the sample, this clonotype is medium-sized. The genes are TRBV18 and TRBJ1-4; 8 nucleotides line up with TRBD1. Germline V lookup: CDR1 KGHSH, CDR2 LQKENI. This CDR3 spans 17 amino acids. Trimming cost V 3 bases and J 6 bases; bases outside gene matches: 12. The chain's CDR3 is CASSPLGAGGYDEKLFF. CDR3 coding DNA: TGTGCCAGCTCACCCCTCGGAGCAGGGGGCTACGATGAAAAACTGTTTTTT.

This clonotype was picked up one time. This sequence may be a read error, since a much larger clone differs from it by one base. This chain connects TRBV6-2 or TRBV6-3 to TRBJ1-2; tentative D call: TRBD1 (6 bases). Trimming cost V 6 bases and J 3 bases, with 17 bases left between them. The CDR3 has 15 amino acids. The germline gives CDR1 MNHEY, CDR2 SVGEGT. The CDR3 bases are TGTGCCAGCAGACAAGGGGGAGGGCTAGACTATGGCTACACCTTC. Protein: CASRQGGGLDYGYTF.

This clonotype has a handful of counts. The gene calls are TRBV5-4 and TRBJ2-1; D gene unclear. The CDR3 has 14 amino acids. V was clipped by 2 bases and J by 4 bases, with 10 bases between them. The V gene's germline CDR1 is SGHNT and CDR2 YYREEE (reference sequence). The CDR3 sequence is CASSLSQTYNEQFF. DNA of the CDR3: TGTGCCAGCAGCTTATCACAGACTTACAATGAGCAGTTCTTC.

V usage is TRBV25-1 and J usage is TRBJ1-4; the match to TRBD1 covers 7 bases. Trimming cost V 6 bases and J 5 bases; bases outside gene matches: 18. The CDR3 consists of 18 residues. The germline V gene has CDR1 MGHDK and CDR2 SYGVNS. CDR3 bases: TGTGCCAGCAGCTCCCCCCGGGACAGTCCTATAGGGAATGAAAAACTGTTTTTT. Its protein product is CASSSPRDSPIGNEKLFF.

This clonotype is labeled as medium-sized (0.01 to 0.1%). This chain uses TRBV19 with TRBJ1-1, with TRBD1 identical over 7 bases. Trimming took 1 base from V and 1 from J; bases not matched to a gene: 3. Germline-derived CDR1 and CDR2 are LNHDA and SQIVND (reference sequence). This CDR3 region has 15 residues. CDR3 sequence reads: CASSIGGQRNTEAFF. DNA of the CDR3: TGTGCCAGTAGTATAGGGGGACAGAGGAACACTGAAGCTTTCTTT.

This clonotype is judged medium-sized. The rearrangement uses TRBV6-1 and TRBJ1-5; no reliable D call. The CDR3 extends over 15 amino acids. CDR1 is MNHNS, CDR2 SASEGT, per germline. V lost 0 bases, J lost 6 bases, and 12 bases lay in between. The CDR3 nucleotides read TGTGCCAGCAGTGAAGCGTCAAGGAGGTTTCAGCCCCAGCATTTT. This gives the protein CASSEASRRFQPQHF.

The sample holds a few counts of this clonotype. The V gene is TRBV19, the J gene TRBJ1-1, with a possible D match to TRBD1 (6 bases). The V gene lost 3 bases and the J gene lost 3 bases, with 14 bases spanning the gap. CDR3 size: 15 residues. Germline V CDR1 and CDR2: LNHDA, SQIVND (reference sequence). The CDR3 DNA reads TGTGCCAGTAGTATCTTTGGGGGCGGGGACACTGAAGCTTTCTTT. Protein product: CASSIFGGGDTEAFF.

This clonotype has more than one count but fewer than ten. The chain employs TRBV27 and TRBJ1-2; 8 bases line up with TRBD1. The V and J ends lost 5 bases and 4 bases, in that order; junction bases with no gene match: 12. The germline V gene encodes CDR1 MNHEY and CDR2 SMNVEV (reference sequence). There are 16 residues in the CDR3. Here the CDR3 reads CASSTLTGAGGYGYTF. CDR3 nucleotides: TGTGCCAGCAGTACCTTGACAGGGGCTGGGGGCTATGGCTACACCTTC.

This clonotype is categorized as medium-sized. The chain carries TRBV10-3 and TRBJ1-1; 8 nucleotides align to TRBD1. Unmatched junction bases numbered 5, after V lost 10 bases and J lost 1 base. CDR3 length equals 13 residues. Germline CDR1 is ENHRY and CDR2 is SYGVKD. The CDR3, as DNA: TGTGCCACCCTAGGGACAGGGAACACTGAAGCTTTCTTT. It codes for CATLGTGNTEAFF.

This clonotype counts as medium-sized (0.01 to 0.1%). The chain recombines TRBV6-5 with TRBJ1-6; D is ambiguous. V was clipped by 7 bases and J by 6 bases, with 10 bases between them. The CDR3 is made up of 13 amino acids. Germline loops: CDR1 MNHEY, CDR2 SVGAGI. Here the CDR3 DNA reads TGTGCCAGCACTGGTCTTATTAATTCACCCCTCCACTTT. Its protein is CASTGLINSPLHF.